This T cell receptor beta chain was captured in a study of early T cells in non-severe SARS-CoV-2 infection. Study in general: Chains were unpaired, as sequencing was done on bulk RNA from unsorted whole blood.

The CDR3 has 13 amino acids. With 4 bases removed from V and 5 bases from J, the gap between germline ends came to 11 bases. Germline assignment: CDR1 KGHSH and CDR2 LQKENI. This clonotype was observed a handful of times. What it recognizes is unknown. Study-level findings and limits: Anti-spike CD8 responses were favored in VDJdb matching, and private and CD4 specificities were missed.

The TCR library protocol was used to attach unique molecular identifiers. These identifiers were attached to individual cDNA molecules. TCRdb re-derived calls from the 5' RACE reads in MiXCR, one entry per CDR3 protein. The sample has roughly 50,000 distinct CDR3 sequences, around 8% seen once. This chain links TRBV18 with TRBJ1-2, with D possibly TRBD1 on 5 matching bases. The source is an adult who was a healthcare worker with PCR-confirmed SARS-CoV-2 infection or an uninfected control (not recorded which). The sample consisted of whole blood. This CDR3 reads CASSRDSLYGYTF. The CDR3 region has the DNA TGTGCCAGCTCACGTGACAGCCTTTATGGCTACACCTTC. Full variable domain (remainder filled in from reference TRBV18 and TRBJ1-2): NAGVMQNPRHLVRRRGQEARLRCSPMKGHSHVYWYRQLPEEGLKFMVYLQKENIIDESGMPKERFSAEFPKEGPSILRIQQVVRGDSAAYFCASSRDSLYGYTFGSGTRLTVV.